This T cell receptor beta chain was identified in a study of T cell changes during pregnancy in multiple sclerosis. Per the germline V gene, CDR1 is MNHGY and CDR2 is SVAAGI. This CDR3 has 14 residues. V lost 7 bases, J lost 4 bases, and 9 bases stayed unmatched. Libraries were prepared by immunoSEQ multiplex PCR; TCRdb keeps only in-frame clonotypes and omits some of them. The sample contains tens of thousands of clones, roughly 88% of which appear only once. The chain employs TRBV6-9 and TRBJ2-5, with 7 positions matching TRBD2. The receptor was isolated from a female donor with multiple sclerosis, enrolled in a pregnancy study. The input for sequencing was CD4+ T cells from peripheral blood mononuclear cells, taken before pregnancy. The CDR3 nucleotides read TGTGCCAGCACCCGACCTGCGGGAGCAGAGACCCAGTACTTC. This codes for CASTRPAGAETQYF.